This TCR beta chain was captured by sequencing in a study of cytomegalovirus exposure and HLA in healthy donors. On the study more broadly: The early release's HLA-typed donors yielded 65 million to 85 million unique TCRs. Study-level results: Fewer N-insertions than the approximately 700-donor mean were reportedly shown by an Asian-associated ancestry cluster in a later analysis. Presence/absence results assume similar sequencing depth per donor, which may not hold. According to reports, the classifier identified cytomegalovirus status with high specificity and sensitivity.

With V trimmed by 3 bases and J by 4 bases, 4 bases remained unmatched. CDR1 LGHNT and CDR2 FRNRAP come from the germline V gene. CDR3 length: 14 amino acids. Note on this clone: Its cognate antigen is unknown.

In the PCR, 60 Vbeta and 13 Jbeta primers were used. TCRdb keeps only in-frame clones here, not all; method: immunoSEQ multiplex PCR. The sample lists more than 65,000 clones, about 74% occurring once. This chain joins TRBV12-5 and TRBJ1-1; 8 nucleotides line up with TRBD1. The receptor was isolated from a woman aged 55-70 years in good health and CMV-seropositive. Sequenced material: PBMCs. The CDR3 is CASGLDRGSTEAFF. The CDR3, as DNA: TGTGCTAGTGGTTTAGACAGGGGATCCACTGAAGCTTTCTTT.